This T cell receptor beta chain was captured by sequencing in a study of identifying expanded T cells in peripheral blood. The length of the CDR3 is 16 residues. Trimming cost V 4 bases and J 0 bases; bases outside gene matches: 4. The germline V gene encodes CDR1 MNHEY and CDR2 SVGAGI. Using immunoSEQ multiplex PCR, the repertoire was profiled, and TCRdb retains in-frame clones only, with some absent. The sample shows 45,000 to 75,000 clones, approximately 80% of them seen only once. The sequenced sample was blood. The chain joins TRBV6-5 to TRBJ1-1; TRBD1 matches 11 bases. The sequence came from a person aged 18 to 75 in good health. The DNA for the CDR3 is TGTGCCAGCAGTTGGGACAGGGGGACGATGAACACTGAAGCTTTCTTT. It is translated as CASSWDRGTMNTEAFF.